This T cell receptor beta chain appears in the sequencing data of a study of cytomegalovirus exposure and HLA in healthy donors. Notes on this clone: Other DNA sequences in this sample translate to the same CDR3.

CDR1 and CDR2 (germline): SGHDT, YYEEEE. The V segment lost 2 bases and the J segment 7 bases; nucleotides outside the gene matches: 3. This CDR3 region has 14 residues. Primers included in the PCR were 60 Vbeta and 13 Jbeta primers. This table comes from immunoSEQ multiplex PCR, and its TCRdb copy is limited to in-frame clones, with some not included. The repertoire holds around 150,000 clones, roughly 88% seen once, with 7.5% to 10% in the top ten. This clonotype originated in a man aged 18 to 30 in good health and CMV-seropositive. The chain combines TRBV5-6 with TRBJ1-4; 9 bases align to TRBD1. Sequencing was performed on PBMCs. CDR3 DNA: TGTGCCAGCAGCTTCGGACAGGGGAGTGAAAAACTGTTTTTT. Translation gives CASSFGQGSEKLFF.